This T cell receptor beta chain is drawn from a study of cytomegalovirus exposure and HLA in healthy donors. Study information: Earlier results showed roughly 120 million unique TCR beta sequences derived from around 170 million T cells. Overall study findings and caveats: In a later analysis, an Asian-associated ancestry cluster reportedly showed fewer N-insertions than the roughly 650-donor mean. TCR beta V- and J-gene trimming was later associated with a missense DCLRE1C variant.

Concerning this clone itself: Antigen unknown.

Amplification used 60 Vbeta primers and 13 Jbeta primers. Clones were sequenced by immunoSEQ multiplex PCR, and TCRdb holds only the in-frame ones, with some missing. The data contain 110,000 to 150,000 clones, over 70% of them seen just once; the ten biggest clones take up 4.5%. In germline, CDR1 is LNHDA, CDR2 SQIVND (reference sequence). V was trimmed by 1 base and J by 0 bases, leaving 6 bases between them. The CDR3 is 14 amino acids. This sequence was found in a man aged 40-50 years in good health and CMV-seronegative. This chain connects TRBV19 to TRBJ1-1, with a weak D call TRBD1 (5 bases). The sample comprised PBMCs. The CDR3 DNA reads TGTGCCAGTAGTATAGGACAGATGAACACTGAAGCTTTCTTT. It is translated as CASSIGQMNTEAFF.